These 14 T cell receptor beta chains were sequenced from one sample in a study of early T cells in non-severe SARS-CoV-2 infection. MiXCR was run by TCRdb on the 5' RACE reads, yielding one entry per CDR3 protein. The sample gives about 23,000 distinct CDR3 sequences, more than 4% of which show up once; 4.3% is in the top ten. The sequencing input was whole blood. These receptors were obtained from an adult who was a healthcare worker with PCR-confirmed SARS-CoV-2 infection or an uninfected control (not recorded which).

This clonotype was seen ten or more times. This chain links TRBV10-3 with TRBJ2-7, with TRBD2 matching 10 bases. V gave up 2 bases and J gave up 5 bases; unmatched junction bases: 6. CDR1 and CDR2 (germline): ENHRY, SYGVKD. The CDR3 spans 15 residues. CDR3 sequence (DNA): TGTGCCATCAGTGAGGGCCTAGCGGGGGCTGACGAGCAGTACTTC. Its protein product is CAISEGLAGADEQYF.

This clonotype was recorded at least ten times. The V call is TRBV2, the J call TRBJ2-5, with D perhaps assigned TRBD1 or TRBD2 (5 bases each). V was cut by 2 bases and J by 0 bases, with 10 bases left in between. Per the germline V gene, CDR1 is SNHLY and CDR2 is FYNNEI. CDR3 length: 15 residues. For the CDR3, the DNA is TGTGCCAGCAGTGAACAGGGAGTGAACCAAGAGACCCAGTACTTC. As protein: CASSEQGVNQETQYF.

This clonotype was found many times. The genes are TRBV20-1 and TRBJ1-1, with 10 bases fitting TRBD1. The CDR3 spans 16 residues. The germline CDR1 and CDR2 sequences are DFQATT and SNEGSKA (reference sequence). Trimming at V came to 6 bases and at J to 1 base, leaving 11 bases not matched to a gene. The CDR3 protein is CSASPARDRGNTEAFF. CDR3 DNA sequence: TGCAGTGCCTCACCTGCCCGGGACAGGGGGAACACTGAAGCTTTCTTT.

This clonotype came up many times. The genes are TRBV6-2 or TRBV6-3 and TRBJ1-2; D unclear. Germline lookup yields CDR1 MNHEY and CDR2 SVGEGT. This CDR3 is 12 amino acids long. V lost 8 bases and J 4 bases, leaving 11 bases between the germline ends. The CDR3 region is CASWEGFYGYTF. The CDR3 nucleotides read TGTGCCAGCTGGGAAGGTTTCTATGGCTACACCTTC.

In its sample, this clonotype was seen many times. This chain joins TRBV14 and TRBJ1-6; D perhaps matches TRBD1 (6 bases). This CDR3 region has 13 residues. The V end lost 4 bases, the J end lost 9 bases, and 10 bases lay between the germline ends. Germline V lookup: CDR1 SGHDN, CDR2 FVKESK. The CDR3 reads CASSLGQSSPLHF. In nucleotides, the CDR3 is TGTGCCAGCAGCCTAGGACAGTCTTCACCCCTCCACTTT.

This clonotype was observed at least ten times. The CDR3 DNA reads TGTGCCAGCAGCGTGGACAGGGGGTTGAACACTGAAGCTTTCTTT. Translation: CASSVDRGLNTEAFF. This chain connects TRBV5-4 to TRBJ1-1; 10 nucleotides match TRBD1. Germline CDR1 is SGHNT and CDR2 is YYREEE (reference sequence). The CDR3 loop spans 15 amino acids. The junction had 3 bases not matched to a gene; V was cut back by 4 bases and J by 0 bases.

This clonotype was observed a handful of times. This rearrangement joins TRBV7-8 to TRBJ1-6; D may be TRBD1 (5 bases). V shed 2 bases and J shed 6 bases, with 8 bases lying between them. Germline lookup yields CDR1 SGHVS and CDR2 FQNEAQ. CDR3 size: 14 residues. The CDR3 coding sequence is TGTGCCAGCAGCTTACCCGGGACTAATTCACCCCTCCACTTT. It translates to CASSLPGTNSPLHF.

This clonotype has at least ten counts. V gene TRBV30 combines with J gene TRBJ1-2; D gene ambiguous. V gave up 3 bases and J gave up 6 bases, with 8 bases separating them. Germline CDR1 GTSNPN, CDR2 SVGIG (reference sequence). The CDR3 length is 11 residues. CDR3 sequence: CAWSLADGYTF. CDR3 bases: TGTGCCTGGAGCTTAGCGGATGGCTACACCTTC.

This clonotype was counted only a few times. The V and J genes are TRBV9 and TRBJ1-5, with unresolved D. This CDR3 spans 16 amino acids. V was pared by 4 bases and J by 2 bases, with 16 bases between. Germline V gene data show CDR1 as SGDLS and CDR2 as YYNGEE. CDR3 sequence: CASSPDAGTGNQPQHF. The CDR3 DNA reads TGTGCCAGCAGCCCGGACGCGGGAACGGGCAATCAGCCCCAGCATTTT.

The chain is built from TRBV7-2 and TRBJ2-7, with 7 positions matching TRBD1. The germline gives CDR1 SGHTA, CDR2 FQGNSA. The V segment lost 5 bases and the J segment 2 bases; nucleotides outside the gene matches: 6. The CDR3 has 14 residues. Written as DNA, the CDR3 is TGTGCCAGCAGCCGACAGGGAATCCCCTACGAGCAGTACTTC. Translation gives CASSRQGIPYEQYF.

The table lists this clonotype with many counts. This chain links TRBV11-2 with TRBJ1-1, with D tentatively TRBD1 (6 bases). This CDR3 has 13 residues. From germline, CDR1 is SGHAT and CDR2 FQNNGV. Trimming shortened V by 8 bases and J by 0 bases, and 10 bases separated the two germline ends. The CDR3 protein is CASLGHLNTEAFF. The CDR3 region has the DNA TGTGCCAGCTTGGGACATTTGAACACTGAAGCTTTCTTT.

This rearrangement joins TRBV7-9 to TRBJ2-5, with no clear D. This CDR3 contains 12 residues. The V gene's germline CDR1 is SEHNR and CDR2 FQNEAQ (reference sequence). Trimming removed 1 base from V and 3 bases from J, with 3 bases in between. This CDR3 reads CASSLGEETQYF. For the CDR3, the DNA is TGTGCCAGCAGCTTAGGTGAAGAGACCCAGTACTTC.

This clonotype was observed a few times. The chain carries TRBV12-3 or TRBV12-4 and TRBJ1-6; unclear D gene. The V gene lost 6 bases and the J gene lost 0 bases, with 9 bases spanning the gap. There are 15 residues in the CDR3. The CDR3 loop is CASSPDRSYNSPLHF. The CDR3 region has the DNA TGTGCCAGCAGCCCGGACCGCTCCTATAATTCACCCCTCCACTTT.

This clonotype was found many times. This chain joins TRBV11-2 and TRBJ2-1, with 9 bases lining up with TRBD1. Germline CDR1 SGHAT, CDR2 FQNNGV. This CDR3 comprises 12 residues. V gave up 8 bases and J gave up 9 bases; unmatched junction bases: 5. The CDR3 nucleotides are TGTGCCAGCGGGGACAGGGCGGCTGAGCAGTTCTTC. Translation: CASGDRAAEQFF.